Listed here are 22 T cell receptor beta chains from one sample, sequenced in a study of CD8 T cells in ankylosing spondylitis. Study findings and constraints: Ankylosing spondylitis blood appeared to carry a characteristic TCR beta motif of seven to nine highly homologous variants.

TCRdb itself ran the 5' RACE reads through MiXCR, one entry per CDR3 protein. The sample lists about 420,000 distinct CDR3 sequences, 20% to 25% occurring once. The antigens of these receptors remain unknown. The sample taken for sequencing was blood, either unsorted or a sorted T cell fraction (not recorded which). These TCRs come from a male donor with ankylosing spondylitis.

The chain couples TRBV11-2 to TRBJ2-1, with 9 nucleotides matching TRBD2. The CDR3 is 18 amino acids. The germline V gene has CDR1 SGHAT and CDR2 FQNNGV. V lost 10 bases to trimming and J lost 1 base; unmatched junction nucleotides: 17. The CDR3 DNA follows: TGTGCCATCCATAGCCCTATAGCGGGAGACTTTTCCTACAATGAGCAGTTCTTC. Amino acid sequence: CAIHSPIAGDFSYNEQFF.

This clonotype appeared a few times. V usage is TRBV5-1 and J usage is TRBJ2-7; tentatively, D is TRBD2 (5 bases). Trimming removed 0 bases from V and 4 bases from J, with 14 bases in between. The CDR3 consists of 15 residues. Per the germline V gene, CDR1 is SGHRS and CDR2 is YFSETQ. CDR3 coding DNA: TGCGCCAGCAGCTTGGGGACTGGGATGGGTTACGAGCAGTACTTC. This translates into CASSLGTGMGYEQYF. Full variable domain (rest looked up from reference TRBV5-1 and TRBJ2-7): KAGVTQTPRYLIKTRGQQVTLSCSPISGHRSVSWYQQTPGQGLQFLFEYFSETQRNKGNFPGRFSGRQFSNSRSEMNVSTLELGDSALYLCASSLGTGMGYEQYFGPGTRLTVT.

The chain recombines TRBV7-8 with TRBJ1-5, with a possible D match to TRBD1 (6 bases). The CDR3 contains 16 residues. Germline CDR1 and CDR2: SGHVS and FQNEAQ. V was cut by 2 bases and J by 0 bases, with 11 bases left in between. CDR3 nucleotides: TGTGCCAGCAGCTTAAGGGGGTCTAATAGCAATCAGCCCCAGCATTTT. Its protein product is CASSLRGSNSNQPQHF. The complete variable domain, with remaining parts taken from reference TRBV7-8 and TRBJ1-5, reads GAGVSQSPRYKVAKRGQDVALRCDPISGHVSLFWYQQALGQGPEFLTYFQNEAQLDKSGLPSDRFFAERPEGSVSTLKIQRTQQEDSAVYLCASSLRGSNSNQPQHFGDGTRLSIL.

V usage is TRBV7-9 and J usage is TRBJ2-3; D may be TRBD1 (7 bases). V lost 6 bases and J lost 3, with 19 bases in between. Germline V gene data show CDR1 as SEHNR and CDR2 as FQNEAQ (reference sequence). This CDR3 is 16 amino acids long. For the CDR3, the DNA is TGTGCCAGCAGTTATCCCAGGGGGGTGAGGACAGATACGCAGTATTTT. Its translation: CASSYPRGVRTDTQYF.

This clonotype was seen at least ten times. V gene TRBV28 combines with J gene TRBJ2-7, with 7 bases lining up with TRBD1. This CDR3 contains 14 residues. Germline CDR1 reads MDHEN; CDR2 reads SYDVKM. The junction had 7 bases not matched to a gene; V was cut back by 5 bases and J by 3 bases. CDR3 DNA: TGTGCCAGCAGTCCAGGGACAGAAATCTACGAGCAGTACTTC. This translates into CASSPGTEIYEQYF.

There are a few counts of this clonotype. V is TRBV12-3 or TRBV12-4 and J is TRBJ1-5; TRBD1 matches at 11 bases. This CDR3 contains 14 residues. After removal of 3 bases from V and 11 bases from J, the junction contained 6 bases not matched to a gene. CDR3: CASSFGQGAVSQHF. Written as DNA, the CDR3 is TGTGCCAGCAGTTTTGGACAGGGGGCCGTCTCCCAGCATTTT.

This clonotype was recorded once. The chain combines TRBV15 with TRBJ2-3; 8 bases line up with TRBD2. The CDR3 has 16 amino acids. Trimming took 0 bases from V and 0 from J; bases not matched to a gene: 2. Germline V gene data show CDR1 as LNHNV and CDR2 as YYDKDF (reference sequence). The CDR3 loop reads CATSRDTSGSTDTQYF. Here the CDR3 DNA reads TGTGCCACCAGCAGAGATACTAGCGGTAGCACAGATACGCAGTATTTT. Full variable domain (outside the CDR3, taken from reference TRBV15 and TRBJ2-3): DAMVIQNPRYQVTQFGKPVTLSCSQTLNHNVMYWYQQKSSQAPKLLFHYYDKDFNNEADTPDNFQSRRPNTSFCFLDIRSPGLGDTAMYLCATSRDTSGSTDTQYFGPGTRLTVL.

The rearrangement joins TRBV18 to TRBJ2-3; no reliable D call. V was clipped by 0 bases and J by 1 base, with 8 bases between them. The CDR3 spans 15 residues. The germline gives CDR1 KGHSH, CDR2 LQKENI. CDR3 sequence: CASSPPSGRTDTQYF. The CDR3 region has the DNA TGTGCCAGCTCACCACCGTCTGGACGCACAGATACGCAGTATTTT.

V gene TRBV12-3 or TRBV12-4 combines with J gene TRBJ1-2; D gene uncertain. The CDR3 extends over 14 amino acids. V was trimmed by 5 bases and J by 4 bases, leaving 14 bases between them. The CDR3 DNA reads as TGTGCCAGCAGTCCGCGGTGGACCACCTATGGCTACACCTTC. It codes for CASSPRWTTYGYTF.

Turning to this clonotype: A much larger clone sits a single nucleotide away, making a read error possible. This chain connects TRBV29-1 to TRBJ1-1, with D unclear. The CDR3 runs 14 residues. Trimming cost V 4 bases and J 3 bases, with 15 bases left between them. Germline loops: CDR1 SQVTM, CDR2 ANQGSEA. DNA for the CDR3: TGCAGCGTTGTAGTGGCCAGAGTGGACACTGAAGCTTTCTTT. This sequence encodes CSVVVARVDTEAFF.

The J gene is TRBJ2-6, the V gene TRBV5-1, with D perhaps matching TRBD2 (6 bases). Trimming left V 4 bases short and J 0 bases short, with 14 bases between. The CDR3 contains 17 residues. Germline V lookup: CDR1 SGHRS, CDR2 YFSETQ. The CDR3 reads CASSLAGGTSGANVLTF. As DNA, the CDR3 is TGCGCCAGCAGCCTAGCCGGGGGAACCTCTGGGGCCAACGTCCTGACTTTC.

The rearrangement uses TRBV29-1 and TRBJ2-7; no clear D gene. Looked up from germline, CDR1 is SQVTM and CDR2 is ANQGSEA. Deletions cut 4 bases from V and 0 bases from J, with 13 bases between. The CDR3 spans 14 residues. CDR3: CSVAMQALSYEQYF. The CDR3 coding sequence is TGCAGCGTTGCGATGCAGGCCCTCTCCTACGAGCAGTACTTC.

The gene calls are TRBV7-2 and TRBJ1-1, with 8 bases fitting TRBD1. V lost 5 bases and J lost 1; bases outside the gene matches: 6. This CDR3 spans 15 amino acids. The germline gives CDR1 SGHTA, CDR2 FQGNSA. The CDR3 region is CASSPRTGTNTEAFF. In DNA, the CDR3 is TGTGCCAGCAGCCCGAGGACAGGGACGAACACTGAAGCTTTCTTT. Variable domain in full (rest from reference TRBV7-2 and TRBJ1-1): GAGVSQSPSNKVTEKGKDVELRCDPISGHTALYWYRQSLGQGLEFLIYFQGNSAPDKSGLPSDRFSAERTGGSVSTLTIQRTQQEDSAVYLCASSPRTGTNTEAFFGQGTRLTVV.

This clonotype has more than one count but fewer than ten. The chain is built from TRBV2 and TRBJ2-7; the D is unclear. Trimming left V 1 base short and J 6 bases short, with 19 bases between. CDR1 SNHLY and CDR2 FYNNEI come from the germline V gene. CDR3 length: 16 residues. This CDR3 is CASSEGYRALLREQYF. CDR3 nucleotide sequence: TGTGCCAGCAGTGAAGGGTATCGTGCACTTCTACGCGAGCAGTACTTC.

The chain couples TRBV12-3 or TRBV12-4 to TRBJ1-5, with D tentatively TRBD1 (5 bases). Trimming shortened V by 0 bases and J by 3 bases, and 12 bases separated the two germline ends. This CDR3 spans 16 amino acids. The CDR3 is CASSLASRGLNQPQHF. The CDR3 bases are TGTGCCAGCAGTTTAGCGAGCCGGGGACTCAATCAGCCCCAGCATTTT.

The chain carries TRBV10-3 and TRBJ2-1; D is perhaps TRBD1 or TRBD2 (6 bases each). V lost 2 bases, J lost 7 bases, and 12 bases lay in between. This CDR3 has 14 residues. Germline V gene sequence: CDR1 ENHRY, CDR2 SYGVKD. The CDR3 DNA is TGTGCCATCAGTGAGCTCCAGGGGAGGAATGAGCAGTTCTTC. This codes for CAISELQGRNEQFF.

The sample holds a few counts of this clonotype. This chain links TRBV15 with TRBJ1-5; no firm D call. The CDR3 length is 16 residues. The V gene lost 0 bases and the J gene lost 2 bases, with 11 bases spanning the gap. From germline, CDR1 is LNHNV and CDR2 YYDKDF (reference sequence). The chain's CDR3 is CATSRDWISGNQPQHF. The CDR3 coding sequence is TGTGCCACCAGCAGAGATTGGATAAGCGGCAATCAGCCCCAGCATTTT.

This clonotype has more than one count but fewer than ten. The chain is built from TRBV2 and TRBJ1-6; D gene unclear. Germline assignment: CDR1 SNHLY and CDR2 FYNNEI. The CDR3 sequence is 12 residues long. Trimming cost V 8 bases and J 11 bases, with 13 bases left between them. In DNA form, the CDR3 reads TGTGCCAGCGATCGCGAGAGGCCACCCCTCCACTTT. Its protein product is CASDRERPPLHF.

The CDR3 DNA reads as TGTGCCATCAGTGGGGGAGGTGGGAGCTCCTACAATGAGCAGTTCTTC. Translated: CAISGGGGSSYNEQFF. The chain links TRBV10-3 to TRBJ2-1, with a tentative D call TRBD2 (6 bases). Trimming took off 4 bases at V and 0 bases at J, with 13 bases between the two ends. The CDR3 sequence is 16 residues long. Germline CDR1 is ENHRY and CDR2 is SYGVKD.

The CDR3 here is CSVTTWGTEAFF. CDR3 sequence (DNA): TGCAGCGTGACGACCTGGGGTACTGAAGCTTTCTTT. The V and J genes are TRBV29-1 and TRBJ1-1; D is uncertain. Looked up from germline, CDR1 is SQVTM and CDR2 is ANQGSEA. The V end was cut by 6 bases, the J end by 5 bases, with 13 bases between. This CDR3 has 12 amino acids.

V gene TRBV13 combines with J gene TRBJ1-1; D is undetermined. Germline-derived CDR1 and CDR2 are PRHDT and FYEKMQ (reference sequence). The CDR3 extends over 14 amino acids. The V gene lost 5 bases and the J gene lost 4 bases, with 14 bases spanning the gap. The CDR3 is CASSPRPEGTEAFF. In nucleotides, the CDR3 is TGTGCCAGCAGCCCACGGCCGGAAGGCACTGAAGCTTTCTTT. The full variable domain, rest sourced from reference TRBV13 and TRBJ1-1, is AAGVIQSPRHLIKEKRETATLKCYPIPRHDTVYWYQQGPGQDPQFLISFYEKMQSDKGSIPDRFSAQQFSDYHSELNMSSLELGDSALYFCASSPRPEGTEAFFGQGTRLTVV.

In this sample, this clonotype turned up many times. The V and J genes are TRBV11-1 and TRBJ2-1, with D unclear. The germline gives CDR1 SGHAT, CDR2 FQDESV (reference sequence). CDR3 length equals 18 residues. V lost 1 base, J lost 4 bases, and 20 bases lay in between. The CDR3 loop is CASSLGVLLLLAYNEQFF. The CDR3 region has the DNA TGTGCCAGCAGCTTAGGCGTGTTACTCCTTTTGGCTTACAATGAGCAGTTCTTC.